This T cell receptor (beta chain) was documented in a study of T cell responses to AZD1222 COVID-19 vaccine. General study points: Clonal diversity was possibly underestimated; the donors were predominantly white British and more often female. Increased Spike-specific TCR breadth and depth were observed after two AZD1222 doses.

Measured with immunoSEQ multiplex PCR; TCRdb has only the in-frame clones, and not every one. The sample includes around 110,000 clones, 93% of them seen just once. Germline values: CDR1 MNHEY, CDR2 SVGAGI. Losses at the gene ends were 7 bases for V and 2 bases for J; bases not matched to a gene: 9. This CDR3 is 15 amino acids long. The table lists this clone with a count of one. Antigen unknown. This receptor was taken from an adult in good health. The sequencing here drew on peripheral blood, taken on day 0 of AZD1222 vaccination. The rearrangement uses TRBV6-5 and TRBJ2-7; 9 bases are shared with TRBD2. CDR3 nucleotide sequence: TGTGCCAGCAATGGCGGGAGGGGTTGGGCCTACGAGCAGTACTTC. Amino acids: CASNGGRGWAYEQYF.